This entry is about one T cell receptor beta chain. The ends lost 4 bases at V and 9 bases at J; junction bases unmatched: 9. The germline CDR1 and CDR2 sequences are SGHRS and YFSETQ. The CDR3 contains 15 residues. This record belongs to a study of blood T cell repertoires in COVID-19. Sequencing was performed with immunoSEQ multiplex PCR; in TCRdb, only in-frame clones are kept and a portion is missing. The sample carries under 300,000 clones, around 88% recorded once. Sequenced input: peripheral blood. The chain recombines TRBV5-1 with TRBJ1-6; 8 bases are a match to TRBD1. The sequence derives from a man at least 80 years old with acute or convalescent COVID-19. The CDR3 here is CASSRTTGESSPLHF. CDR3 coding DNA: TGCGCCAGCAGCCGGACGACAGGGGAAAGTTCACCCCTCCACTTT.